The entry below describes one T cell receptor (beta chain). TCRdb's copy holds only in-frame clones and misses some; the assay was immunoSEQ multiplex PCR. The sample yields about 180,000 clones, roughly 88% seen once. Seattle enrolled patients during active infection and tracked them longitudinally. Per germline, CDR1 SEHNR and CDR2 FQNEAQ (reference sequence). This CDR3 comprises 16 residues. Germline trimming cut 1 base from V and 7 bases from J; bases unmatched to any gene: 9. This sample stems from a study of blood T cell repertoires in COVID-19. Study-wide background: PBMCs, B-cell-depleted T cells, or T cells were the source of the cDNA or gDNA that made up the material.

The TCR sequence derives from a man of 80 years or more with COVID-19, enrolled during active disease. Sequencing was done on a sample of peripheral blood. This chain joins TRBV7-9 and TRBJ2-1; 8 bases align to TRBD2. The CDR3 loop is CASSLDRGGRRNEQFF. The CDR3, as DNA: TGTGCCAGCAGCTTAGATCGGGGGGGCCGGCGGAATGAGCAGTTCTTC. The full variable domain, in which reference TRBV7-9 and TRBJ2-1 provide the parts outside the CDR3, is DTGVSQNPRHKITKRGQNVTFRCDPISEHNRLYWYRQTLGQGPEFLTYFQNEAQLEKSRLLSDRFSAERPKGSFSTLEIQRTEQGDSAMYLCASSLDRGGRRNEQFFGPGTRLTVL.